This T cell receptor (beta chain) originates from a study of human T cells and chemical hapten exposure. General observations from the study: With regard to DPC sensitization, TCRs above 1 in 1000 frequency did not change. The formation of large CDR3 similarity clusters by expanded TCRs significantly exceeded that of controls.

This clonotype was recorded a few times. Its specificity is not known. Regarding time point: patch test 2, 6 weeks after DPC sensitization. Described treatment: therapeutic diphenylcyclopropenone sensitization with weekly scalp DPC. Total RNA was extracted from unfractionated whole blood. This CDR3 comprises 14 residues. With V trimmed by 6 bases and J by 6 bases, 7 bases remained unmatched. In germline, CDR1 is SEHNR, CDR2 FQNEAQ (reference sequence). One entry per CDR3 protein, called by TCRdb with MiXCR from the RACE reads. The data contain about 50,000 distinct CDR3 sequences, about 10% of them singletons.

The receptor was derived from a woman between 50 and 59 years old with alopecia areata. Some clones in this sample may be carry-over from other donors' samples. The source material was whole blood, sampled in connection with sensitization to the hapten diphenylcyclopropenone (DPC). The V call is TRBV7-9, the J call TRBJ2-2; TRBD2 matches at 7 bases. The CDR3 DNA reads as TGTGCCAGCAGTCGGCGGGAGATGGCCGGGGAGCTGTTTTTT. Translating it yields CASSRREMAGELFF. Filled out from reference TRBV7-9 and TRBJ2-2, the complete variable domain reads DTGVSQNPRHKITKRGQNVTFRCDPISEHNRLYWYRQTLGQGPEFLTYFQNEAQLEKSRLLSDRFSAERPKGSFSTLEIQRTEQGDSAMYLCASSRREMAGELFFGEGSRLTVL.